These T cell receptor beta chains were read from a single sample in a study of response to subunit inactivated influenza vaccine. MiXCR, run by TCRdb on the RT-PCR reads, gives a single entry per CDR3 protein. The table has hundreds of thousands of distinct CDR3 sequences, less than 15% seen once. The sequenced sample was PBMCs from blood, obtained 14 to 15 days before vaccination. These receptors originate from a man aged 50 to 60 who received an inactivated influenza vaccine. CDR3s include the opening cysteine and the closing phenylalanine or tryptophan. A D gene is named only where the DNA matches it firmly. Size is omitted from some rows. Given values are once, few, many or a class for expanded clones.

V: TRBV10-2
J: TRBJ1-2
size: .
D: .
DNA: TGCGCCAGCAGACAGGGACTGGTGGATGGCTACACCTTC
CDR3: CASRQGLVDGYTF

V: TRBV20-1
J: TRBJ2-4
size: few
D: TRBD1
DNA: TGCAGTGGCTCACTACAGGGGAACATTCAGTACTTC
CDR3: CSGSLQGNIQYF

V: TRBV27
J: TRBJ2-2
size: .
D: .
DNA: TGTGCCAGCAGTCCCTGGTCCTCGAACACCGGGGAGCTGTTTTTT
CDR3: CASSPWSSNTGELFF

V: TRBV3-1
J: TRBJ2-4
size: few
D: TRBD1
DNA: TGTGCCAGCAGCACTTCCGGGACAGGGGCTGTGAACATTCAGTACTTC
CDR3: CASSTSGTGAVNIQYF

V: TRBV29-1
J: TRBJ1-1
size: .
D: .
DNA: TGCAGCGTTGTTATAGGAGGAGGGAAAACTGAAGCTTTCTTT
CDR3: CSVVIGGGKTEAFF

V: TRBV13
J: TRBJ2-1
size: .
D: TRBD2
DNA: TGTGCCAGCAGCTTGGGGACTAGCGCTAATGAGCAGTTCTTC
CDR3: CASSLGTSANEQFF

V: TRBV6-2/TRBV6-3
J: TRBJ2-7
size: .
D: .
DNA: TGTGCCAGCAGACCAGTGTCAGTACAATCCTACGAGCAGTACTTC
CDR3: CASRPVSVQSYEQYF

V: TRBV29-1
J: TRBJ2-1
size: .
D: .
DNA: TGCAGCGTTGACAGACGATCCGGGTCTGGCGATGAGCAGTTCTTC
CDR3: CSVDRRSGSGDEQFF

V: TRBV2
J: TRBJ2-5
size: .
D: .
DNA: TGTGCCAGCAGTCCTCCCCCCAGGGGCGGGGAGACCCAGTACTTC
CDR3: CASSPPPRGGETQYF

V: TRBV7-9
J: TRBJ2-1
size: .
D: TRBD2
DNA: TGTGCCAGCAGCTTAGCGCGCGGGAGGAGCTCCTACAATGAGCAGTTCTTC
CDR3: CASSLARGRSSYNEQFF

V: TRBV29-1
J: TRBJ1-5
size: few
D: .
DNA: TGCAGCGTCAGCGGACAGCGCAATCAGCCCCAGCATTTT
CDR3: CSVSGQRNQPQHF

V: TRBV20-1
J: TRBJ2-2
size: few
D: TRBD1
DNA: TGCAGTGCTACCCCCCGGGACAGGGGGACCGGGGAGCTGTTTTTT
CDR3: CSATPRDRGTGELFF

V: TRBV12-3/TRBV12-4
J: TRBJ2-1
size: many
D: .
DNA: TGTGCCAGCAGTTTCAGCGGTGAGCAGTTCTTC
CDR3: CASSFSGEQFF

V: TRBV20-1
J: TRBJ2-1
size: .
D: TRBD2
DNA: TGCAGTGCGGCACTCGGGACTAGGGTTTACAATGAGCAGTTCTTC
CDR3: CSAALGTRVYNEQFF

V: TRBV7-9
J: TRBJ2-3
size: .
D: TRBD1
DNA: TGTGCCAAAACCGGGACAGGGGACACAGATACGCAGTATTTT
CDR3: CAKTGTGDTDTQYF

V: TRBV28
J: TRBJ1-1
size: .
D: .
DNA: TGTGCCAGCAGTTTATTTTCGGGACAAGGTGAAGCTTTCTTT
CDR3: CASSLFSGQGEAFF

V: TRBV7-2
J: TRBJ2-2
size: few
D: .
DNA: TGTGCCAGCAGCATCAAGGGCGGAACCGGGGAGCTGTTTTTT
CDR3: CASSIKGGTGELFF

V: TRBV12-3/TRBV12-4
J: TRBJ1-2
size: few
D: TRBD1
DNA: TGTGCCAGCACCAAGGTGGAGGGGGCCGGAGGCTACACCTTC
CDR3: CASTKVEGAGGYTF

V: TRBV5-1
J: TRBJ2-2
size: few
D: TRBD1
DNA: TGCGCCAGCAGCCACGTACCGGGACAGGGGGCCGGGGAGCTGTTTTTT
CDR3: CASSHVPGQGAGELFF

V: TRBV7-2
J: TRBJ2-2
size: .
D: .
DNA: TGTGCCAGCAGCTTAGTCAGGGCCACCACCGGGGAGCTGTTTTTT
CDR3: CASSLVRATTGELFF

V: TRBV10-3
J: TRBJ2-3
size: .
D: TRBD2
DNA: TGTGCCATCAGTGAGCCTCGGGCGGGGGGATCGCAGTATTTT
CDR3: CAISEPRAGGSQYF

V: TRBV11-2
J: TRBJ2-1
size: .
D: .
DNA: TGTGCCAGCAGCATAAGACGGAGCTCCTACAATGAGCAGTTCTTC
CDR3: CASSIRRSSYNEQFF

V: TRBV24-1
J: TRBJ2-2
size: .
D: TRBD1
DNA: TGTGCCACCAGTCGACAGGGGGCATCCGCCGGGGAGCTGTTTTTT
CDR3: CATSRQGASAGELFF

V: TRBV4-2
J: TRBJ2-1
size: few
D: .
DNA: TGTGCCAGCAGCCAAGAACATTGGACTGGAGCCTACAATGAGCAGTTCTTC
CDR3: CASSQEHWTGAYNEQFF

V: TRBV18
J: TRBJ2-5
size: few
D: .
DNA: TGTGCCAGCTCACCAAACGGCCCCCAAGAGACCCAGTACTTC
CDR3: CASSPNGPQETQYF

V: TRBV4-1
J: TRBJ2-3
size: few
D: TRBD2
DNA: TGCGCCAGCAGCCCTACTAGCGGGGGGGCCGGCACAGATACGCAGTATTTT
CDR3: CASSPTSGGAGTDTQYF

V: TRBV6-1
J: TRBJ2-2
size: few
D: .
DNA: TGTGCCAGCAGTGCAGGGATTAGCGCCGGGGAGCTGTTTTTT
CDR3: CASSAGISAGELFF

V: TRBV28
J: TRBJ2-7
size: .
D: TRBD1
DNA: TGTGCCAGCAGAAAGGTCGGACAGGGGTACGAGCAGTACTTC
CDR3: CASRKVGQGYEQYF

V: TRBV20-1
J: TRBJ2-1
size: .
D: TRBD2
DNA: TGCAGTGCTAGAGCGACTAGCGGTGACAATGAGCAGTTCTTC
CDR3: CSARATSGDNEQFF

V: TRBV4-1
J: TRBJ1-2
size: .
D: .
DNA: TGCGCCAGCAGCCAGGTACCTGGGGGGGGCGCAAACTATGGCTACACCTTC
CDR3: CASSQVPGGGANYGYTF

V: TRBV20-1
J: TRBJ1-6
size: .
D: .
DNA: TGCAGTGCTAGAGACCAGTCCTGGGGGCCTTATTCACCCCTCCACTTT
CDR3: CSARDQSWGPYSPLHF

V: TRBV10-3
J: TRBJ2-3
size: .
D: .
DNA: TGTGCCATCAGTGGGCAGGGGACAGATACGCAGTATTTT
CDR3: CAISGQGTDTQYF

V: TRBV4-2
J: TRBJ2-1
size: many
D: TRBD2
DNA: TGTGCCAGCAGCCAGGGCCAGCGGGAGACTGGTGAGCAGTTCTTC
CDR3: CASSQGQRETGEQFF

V: TRBV5-1
J: TRBJ1-1
size: few
D: .
DNA: TGCGCCAGCAGCACCGGGACAAAGACTGAAGCTTTCTTT
CDR3: CASSTGTKTEAFF

V: TRBV7-9
J: TRBJ2-6
size: .
D: .
DNA: TGTGCCAGCAGCTCCCTTGGGGCCAACGTCCTGACTTTC
CDR3: CASSSLGANVLTF

V: TRBV18
J: TRBJ2-1
size: few
D: .
DNA: TGTGCCAGCTCACCACCAGGCGGGGGCGATGAGCAGTTCTTC
CDR3: CASSPPGGGDEQFF

V: TRBV27
J: TRBJ1-2
size: .
D: TRBD1
DNA: TGTGCCAGCAGGGACTTGACAGGGGCGCCGGGGTATGGCTACACCTTC
CDR3: CASRDLTGAPGYGYTF

V: TRBV29-1
J: TRBJ2-7
size: few
D: TRBD2
DNA: TGCAGCGTTAGCGGGAGGCTCACCTACGAGCAGTACTTC
CDR3: CSVSGRLTYEQYF

V: TRBV7-2
J: TRBJ1-2
size: few
D: .
DNA: TGTGCCAGCAGCAGCAGGATAGGCTACACCTTC
CDR3: CASSSRIGYTF

V: TRBV20-1
J: TRBJ2-7
size: few
D: .
DNA: TGCAGTGCTAGGCCTGAACTAGATTCGCGACACTTC
CDR3: CSARPELDSRHF

V: TRBV5-1
J: TRBJ2-2
size: .
D: .
DNA: TGCGCCAGCAGCTCGTCGACAGGGAACACCGGGGAGCTGTTTTTT
CDR3: CASSSSTGNTGELFF

V: TRBV12-3/TRBV12-4
J: TRBJ1-1
size: .
D: .
DNA: TGTGCCAGCAGTTTTCGTACGGGCTCAAACACTGAAGCTTTCTTT
CDR3: CASSFRTGSNTEAFF

V: TRBV20-1
J: TRBJ1-1
size: few
D: .
DNA: TGCAGTGCCATCAGCGGGGGCGCAGACACTGAAGCTTTCTTT
CDR3: CSAISGGADTEAFF

V: TRBV7-2
J: TRBJ2-1
size: many
D: .
DNA: TGTGCCAGCAGCCCTAGTTCATACAATGAGCAGTTCTTC
CDR3: CASSPSSYNEQFF

V: TRBV20-1
J: TRBJ2-1
size: few
D: .
DNA: TGCAGTGCTAGCCCCACTCCGGGTGTGGAGCAGTTCTTC
CDR3: CSASPTPGVEQFF

V: TRBV7-2
J: TRBJ1-1
size: few
D: .
DNA: TGTGCCAGCAGCTTAGGACAGGTCGGTGAAGCTTTCTTT
CDR3: CASSLGQVGEAFF

V: TRBV29-1
J: TRBJ2-7
size: .
D: TRBD1
DNA: TGCAGCGTGTACGGGACAGACGGCTCCTACGAGCAGTACTTC
CDR3: CSVYGTDGSYEQYF

V: TRBV11-2
J: TRBJ2-1
size: few
D: TRBD2
DNA: TGTGCCAGCAGCTCTAGATCGGCGGGACTAGACTCCTACAATGAGCAGTTCTTC
CDR3: CASSSRSAGLDSYNEQFF

V: TRBV2
J: TRBJ1-5
size: .
D: .
DNA: TGTGCCAGCAGCCTTGAATTGGGGGGCCAGCCCCAGCATTTT
CDR3: CASSLELGGQPQHF

V: TRBV5-1
J: TRBJ2-3
size: .
D: .
DNA: TGCGCCAGCAGCTTGAACCCCAGCGGGACACCCACAGATACGCAGTATTTT
CDR3: CASSLNPSGTPTDTQYF

V: TRBV3-1
J: TRBJ1-2
size: .
D: .
DNA: TGTGCCAGCAGCCTCCAATCAGGGAAAGGCTACACCTTC
CDR3: CASSLQSGKGYTF

V: TRBV4-1
J: TRBJ2-2
size: few
D: .
DNA: TGCGCCAGCAGCCAAGTAGGCGTTCTGGGGGCCGGGGAGCTGTTTTTT
CDR3: CASSQVGVLGAGELFF

V: TRBV21-1
J: TRBJ2-7
size: .
D: .
DNA: TGTGTCAGCAGCAAAGCCCAAACAGGGGAAGACCCCTACGAGCAGTACTTC
CDR3: CVSSKAQTGEDPYEQYF

V: TRBV28
J: TRBJ2-7
size: few
D: .
DNA: TGTGCCAGCAGTGACCTCTCCTACGAGCAGTACTTC
CDR3: CASSDLSYEQYF

V: TRBV6-5
J: TRBJ2-5
size: .
D: .
DNA: TGTGCCAGCAGTAGAGGTTACGAGACCCAGTACTTC
CDR3: CASSRGYETQYF

V: TRBV29-1
J: TRBJ2-2
size: .
D: TRBD2
DNA: TGCAGCGTGGGGGGGGGACTAGCGGGAGCGGTCACCGGGGAGCTGTTTTTT
CDR3: CSVGGGLAGAVTGELFF

V: TRBV7-8
J: TRBJ2-7
size: few
D: .
DNA: TGTGCCAGCAGCTTAGCGTTTGTTGAGCAGTACTTC
CDR3: CASSLAFVEQYF

V: TRBV3-1
J: TRBJ2-7
size: many
D: .
DNA: TGTGCCAGCAGCCCTTACAGGGGACTGGACGAGCAGTACTTC
CDR3: CASSPYRGLDEQYF

V: TRBV30
J: TRBJ2-3
size: few
D: TRBD2
DNA: TGTGCCTGGAGTCAAGGACTAGCGCCCCGGGGAGATACGCAGTATTTT
CDR3: CAWSQGLAPRGDTQYF

V: TRBV7-2
J: TRBJ2-5
size: .
D: .
DNA: TGTGCCAGCAGCCGAGATCGCCCAGGACAGCAAGAGACCCAGTACTTC
CDR3: CASSRDRPGQQETQYF